This T cell receptor beta chain stems from a study of response to subunit inactivated influenza vaccine. To note about this clonotype: Its matching antigen is unknown.

General study results and limits: Authors suggested seasonal influenza vaccinations each recruit few new T cells.

In TCRdb, the RT-PCR reads were re-called with MiXCR into one record per CDR3 protein. Of more than 400,000 distinct CDR3 sequences listed, more than 7% were seen once; the top ten hold over 10%. Here the sequenced sample was PBMCs from blood, taken about 24 months after vaccination. The TCR was taken from a man between 50 and 75 years old who received an inactivated influenza vaccine.

As DNA, the CDR3 is TGTGCCAGCAGCTTCGCGGGTCCAGATACGCAGTATTTT. Translation: CASSFAGPDTQYF. V and J are TRBV11-2 and TRBJ2-3, with D possibly TRBD2 on 5 matching bases. The ends were cut back, 3 bases at V and 4 bases at J, with 8 bases in the middle. Looked up from germline, CDR1 is SGHAT and CDR2 is FQNNGV. CDR3 size: 13 residues.